Each of the 21 T cell receptor beta chains below was sequenced from the same sample in a study of blood T cell repertoires in COVID-19. The method was immunoSEQ multiplex PCR; TCRdb's version includes in-frame clones alone and lacks a portion of them. The data show roughly 63,000 clones, nearly 90% seen once. The sample was peripheral blood. The receptors come from a middle-aged man with active COVID-19.

This chain joins TRBV20-1 and TRBJ1-4, with D possibly matching TRBD1 (6 bases). Trimming removed 3 bases from V and 3 bases from J, with 14 bases in between. This CDR3 region has 15 residues. Germline V lookup: CDR1 DFQATT, CDR2 SNEGSKA (reference sequence). The CDR3 region is CSASSTGPPNEKLFF. For the CDR3, the DNA is TGCAGTGCTAGTTCAACAGGGCCCCCTAATGAAAAACTGTTTTTT.

The J gene is TRBJ2-1, the V gene TRBV7-3, with a weak D call TRBD2 (5 bases). Trimming stripped 3 bases from V and 7 bases from J, with 10 bases between. Germline-derived CDR1 and CDR2 are SGHTA and FQGTGA. The CDR3 is 13 amino acids. The CDR3 sequence: CASSFIRGNEQFF. Here the CDR3 DNA reads TGTGCCAGCAGCTTCATAAGAGGGAATGAGCAGTTCTTC.

V and J are TRBV18 and TRBJ1-1, with D possibly being TRBD1 (6 bases). The germline V gene encodes CDR1 KGHSH and CDR2 LQKENI. V lost 3 bases, J lost 0 bases, and 8 bases lay in between. CDR3 length equals 14 residues. The DNA for the CDR3 is TGTGCCAGCTCACCGACAGGCATGAACACTGAAGCTTTCTTT. Protein product: CASSPTGMNTEAFF. The full variable domain, completed using reference TRBV18 and TRBJ1-1, is NAGVMQNPRHLVRRRGQEARLRCSPMKGHSHVYWYRQLPEEGLKFMVYLQKENIIDESGMPKERFSAEFPKEGPSILRIQQVVRGDSAAYFCASSPTGMNTEAFFGQGTRLTVV.

The table lists this clone with a count of one. The J gene is TRBJ2-3, the V gene TRBV5-8, with 7 bases aligning to TRBD1. The V gene's germline CDR1 is SGHTS and CDR2 YDEGEE. This CDR3 has 16 residues. The V gene end was trimmed by 5 bases and the J gene end by 2 bases; junction bases not matched to a gene: 11. The CDR3: CASSSSRDRFTDTQYF. CDR3 bases: TGTGCCAGCAGTTCCTCCCGGGACAGATTCACAGATACGCAGTATTTT.

The chain recombines TRBV13 with TRBJ2-1; no firm D call. The V gene lost 8 bases and the J gene lost 6 bases, with 11 bases spanning the gap. The CDR3 covers 12 residues. The germline gives CDR1 PRHDT, CDR2 FYEKMQ (reference sequence). The CDR3 DNA follows: TGTGCCAGCCCCCGGTGTTCCAATGAGCAGTTCTTC. It is translated as CASPRCSNEQFF.

This clone showed up just once. The chain recombines TRBV5-1 with TRBJ1-1, with D possibly being TRBD1 (6 bases). V lost 6 bases to trimming and J lost 4 bases, with 16 bases between them. Germline assignment: CDR1 SGHRS and CDR2 YFSETQ. This CDR3 has 14 amino acids. This CDR3 is CASNLDSRSTEAFF. CDR3 DNA sequence: TGCGCCAGCAACCTGGACAGCAGAAGCACTGAAGCTTTCTTT.

The V and J genes are TRBV2 and TRBJ2-3, with TRBD2 matching 12 bases. V gave up 7 bases and J gave up 3 bases; unmatched junction bases: 5. CDR1 is SNHLY and CDR2 is FYNNEI in the germline V gene. The CDR3 contains 15 residues. Here the CDR3 reads CASILAGGRTDTQYF. DNA of the CDR3: TGTGCCAGCATCCTAGCGGGGGGGAGAACAGATACGCAGTATTTT.

This chain joins TRBV6-5 and TRBJ1-2; no reliable D call. V gave up 0 bases and J gave up 2 bases, with 7 bases separating them. Germline loops: CDR1 MNHEY, CDR2 SVGAGI. The CDR3 length is 14 residues. The CDR3 protein is CASSYSVKNYGYTF. The CDR3 DNA is TGTGCCAGCAGTTACTCTGTCAAAAACTATGGCTACACCTTC.

The gene calls are TRBV9 and TRBJ2-1, with 7 positions matching TRBD1. The CDR3 sequence is 14 residues long. The ends lost 0 bases at V and 5 bases at J; junction bases unmatched: 2. Germline V gene sequence: CDR1 SGDLS, CDR2 YYNGEE. CDR3 loop: CASSVVGTDNEQFF. CDR3 bases: TGTGCCAGCAGCGTAGTGGGGACAGACAATGAGCAGTTCTTC.

This clone was recorded once. V is TRBV3-1 (or the pseudogene TRBV3-2) and J is TRBJ2-4; 7 bases agree with TRBD2. Germline V gene data show CDR1 as LGHDT and CDR2 as YNNKEL (reference sequence). The CDR3 length is 13 residues. Losses at the gene ends were 5 bases for V and 8 bases for J; bases not matched to a gene: 6. CDR3 sequence (DNA): TGTGCCAGCAGCGGGAGGGCTAGTGACATTCAGTACTTC. Its protein product is CASSGRASDIQYF.

The J gene is TRBJ1-3, the V gene TRBV7-2; no clear D gene. CDR1 and CDR2 from the germline V gene are SGHTA and FQGNSA. Trimming left V 5 bases short and J 2 bases short, with 13 bases between. The CDR3 is 15 residues long. The CDR3 bases are TGTGCCAGCAGCCTCCAGCCAGCGACTGGAAACACCATATATTTT. Encoded protein: CASSLQPATGNTIYF.

The CDR3 loop is CASGTLGGAYEQYF. CDR3 DNA sequence: TGTGCTAGTGGGACCTTGGGAGGCGCCTACGAGCAGTACTTC. The V gene is TRBV12-5, the J gene TRBJ2-7, with D possibly TRBD2 on 6 matching bases. V was shortened by 6 bases and J by 2 bases, with 14 bases between the two germline ends. The CDR3 spans 14 residues. Germline V gene lookup returns CDR1 LGHNT and CDR2 FRNRAP.

The rearrangement joins TRBV6-6 to TRBJ2-5; possible D gene TRBD2, 6 bases. Trimming took off 6 bases at V and 1 base at J, with 12 bases between the two ends. Germline loops: CDR1 MNHNY, CDR2 SVGAGI (reference sequence). The CDR3 is made up of 14 amino acids. The DNA for the CDR3 is TGTGCCAGCAGGACCGTGCGGGGCCAAGAGACCCAGTACTTC. Translated, it gives CASRTVRGQETQYF.

This clone has just one count. The V and J genes are TRBV20-1 and TRBJ2-3, with 8 bases that match TRBD2. The CDR3 runs to 16 residues. Looked up from germline, CDR1 is DFQATT and CDR2 is SNEGSKA (reference sequence). After removal of 3 bases from V and 0 bases from J, the junction contained 8 bases not matched to a gene. The CDR3 bases are TGCAGTGCTAGTCGGGCGGGGGGAACGAGCACAGATACGCAGTATTTT. Residues: CSASRAGGTSTDTQYF.

The chain is built from TRBV5-6 and TRBJ2-5, with TRBD2 identical over 8 bases. The V segment lost 2 bases and the J segment 1 base; nucleotides outside the gene matches: 1. CDR3 length: 14 residues. The V gene's germline CDR1 is SGHDT and CDR2 YYEEEE. The CDR3 here is CASSFGLAQETQYF. CDR3 nucleotide sequence: TGTGCCAGCAGCTTTGGACTAGCCCAAGAGACCCAGTACTTC.

This chain links TRBV21-1 with TRBJ1-5; the table's D call of TRBD1 was not tested on the DNA. TRBV21-1 is deemed a pseudogene. The CDR3 has 19 amino acids. The CDR3 region has the DNA TGTGCCAGCAGCGACCCGTTTTACCCCTGGACAGGAAGCAATCAGCCCCAGCATTTT. It yields the protein CASSDPFYPWTGSNQPQHF.

V and J are TRBV19 and TRBJ2-5; 15 bases line up with TRBD2. J gave up 3 bases and V 7 bases, and 6 bases lay outside the gene matches. The CDR3 is 16 amino acids. Germline CDR1 is LNHDA and CDR2 is SQIVND (reference sequence). Here the CDR3 reads CASMGLAGGPKETQYF. The DNA for the CDR3 is TGTGCCAGTATGGGACTAGCGGGGGGCCCGAAAGAGACCCAGTACTTC.

The chain carries TRBV5-1 and TRBJ1-1, with D possibly being TRBD1 (5 bases). The CDR3 length is 13 residues. V was clipped by 4 bases and J by 5 bases, with 12 bases between them. Germline loops: CDR1 SGHRS, CDR2 YFSETQ. The CDR3 nucleotides are TGCGCCAGCAGCCCTCAGGGAACTACTGAAGCTTTCTTT. It specifies CASSPQGTTEAFF.

The chain combines TRBV10-1 with TRBJ2-7; 10 bases are a match to TRBD2. The length of the CDR3 is 15 residues. The V gene end was trimmed by 7 bases and the J gene end by 2 bases; junction bases not matched to a gene: 8. In germline, CDR1 is WNHNN, CDR2 SYGVQD (reference sequence). CDR3 DNA sequence: TGCGCCAGCACCCCAACTAGCGGGGAAACCTACGAGCAGTACTTC. Translated: CASTPTSGETYEQYF.

The rearrangement uses TRBV7-9 and TRBJ2-3, with 7 bases matching TRBD1. The CDR3 consists of 15 residues. The germline V gene has CDR1 SEHNR and CDR2 FQNEAQ (reference sequence). V was clipped by 6 bases and J by 4 bases; unmatched bases: 10. The CDR3 DNA reads TGTGCCAGCAGGCCGACAGGGACGGGCGCAGATACGCAGTATTTT. This codes for CASRPTGTGADTQYF.

Turning to this clone: At one of its ends the junction is not consistent with the germline gene, which may arise from a read error. J is TRBJ1-1 and V is TRBV20-1; D remains unclear. This CDR3 region has 11 residues. CDR1 and CDR2 from the germline V gene are DFQATT and SNEGSKA (reference sequence). The CDR3 sequence is CSGRTATEAFF. CDR3 in DNA: TGCAGTGGTAGAACTGCCACTGAAGCTTTCTTT.